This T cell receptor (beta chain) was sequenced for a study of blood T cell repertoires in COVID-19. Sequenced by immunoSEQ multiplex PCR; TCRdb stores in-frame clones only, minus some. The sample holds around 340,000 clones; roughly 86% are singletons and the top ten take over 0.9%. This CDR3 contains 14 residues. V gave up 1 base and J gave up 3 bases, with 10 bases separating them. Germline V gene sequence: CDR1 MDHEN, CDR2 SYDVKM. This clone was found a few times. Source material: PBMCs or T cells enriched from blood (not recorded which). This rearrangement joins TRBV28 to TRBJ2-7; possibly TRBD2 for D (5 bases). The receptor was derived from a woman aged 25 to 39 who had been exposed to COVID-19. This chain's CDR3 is CASSLYAGIYEQYF. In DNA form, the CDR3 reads TGTGCCAGCAGTTTATACGCCGGGATCTACGAGCAGTACTTC. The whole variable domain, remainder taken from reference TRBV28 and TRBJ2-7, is DVKVTQSSRYLVKRTGEKVFLECVQDMDHENMFWYRQDPGLGLRLIYFSYDVKMKEKGDIPEGYSVSREKKERFSLILESASTNQTSMYLCASSLYAGIYEQYFGPGTRLTVT.